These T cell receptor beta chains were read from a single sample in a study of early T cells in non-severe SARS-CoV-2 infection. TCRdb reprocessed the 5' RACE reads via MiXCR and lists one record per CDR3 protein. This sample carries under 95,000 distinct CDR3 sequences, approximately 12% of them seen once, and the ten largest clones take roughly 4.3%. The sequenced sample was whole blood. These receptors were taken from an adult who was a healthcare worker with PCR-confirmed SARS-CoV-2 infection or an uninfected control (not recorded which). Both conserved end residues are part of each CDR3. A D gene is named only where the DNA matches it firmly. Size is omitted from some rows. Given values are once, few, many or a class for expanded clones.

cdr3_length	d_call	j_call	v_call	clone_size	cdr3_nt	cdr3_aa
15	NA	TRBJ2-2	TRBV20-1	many	TGCAGTGCTAGAGAACCGACTACTAACACCGGGGAGCTGTTTTTT	CSAREPTTNTGELFF
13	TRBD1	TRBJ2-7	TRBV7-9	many	TGTGCCAGCAGCTTACTAACAGGGGACGAGCAGTACTTC	CASSLLTGDEQYF
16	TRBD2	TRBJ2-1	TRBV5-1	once	TGCGCCAGCAGCCTCCATACTAGCGGGAGCTACAATGAGCAGTTCTTC	CASSLHTSGSYNEQFF
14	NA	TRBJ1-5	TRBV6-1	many	TGTGCCAGCAGTAGGGTCTCAGGCAATCAGCCCCAGCATTTT	CASSRVSGNQPQHF
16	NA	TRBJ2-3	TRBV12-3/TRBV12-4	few	TGTGCCAGCAGTTTCCGCCCCCAAGGGTCGCTGGATACGCAGTATTTT	CASSFRPQGSLDTQYF
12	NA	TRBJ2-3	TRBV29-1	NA	TGCAGCGTTGAAAGAGACACAGATACGCAGTATTTT	CSVERDTDTQYF
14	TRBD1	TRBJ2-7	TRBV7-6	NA	TGTGCCAGCAGCCTAAAAGGGGGCCCCTACGAGCAGTACTTC	CASSLKGGPYEQYF
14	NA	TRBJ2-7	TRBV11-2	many	TGTGCCAGCAGGAGTCTAAAGGGGGCCTACGAGCAGTACTTC	CASRSLKGAYEQYF
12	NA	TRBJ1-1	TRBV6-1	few	TGTGCCAGCAGCCCAGACACGGCTGAAGCTTTCTTT	CASSPDTAEAFF
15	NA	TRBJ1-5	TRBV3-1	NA	TGTGCCAGCAGCCCCGCCGGAGTTAGCAATCAGCCCCAGCATTTT	CASSPAGVSNQPQHF
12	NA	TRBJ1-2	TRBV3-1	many	TGTGCCAGCAGCCAAGAACGAGACACGCCAGCCTTC	CASSQERDTPAF
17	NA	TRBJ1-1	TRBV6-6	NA	TGTGCCAGCAGTTACTCGAGGGTGTGGGTGATTGGCACTGAAGCTTTCTTT	CASSYSRVWVIGTEAFF
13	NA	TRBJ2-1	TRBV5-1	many	TGCGCCAGCAGCTTGTACAGCTACAATGAGCAGTTCTTC	CASSLYSYNEQFF
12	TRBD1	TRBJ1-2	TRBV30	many	TGTGCCTGGGCCAATAGGGGGCCCGGCTACACCTTC	CAWANRGPGYTF
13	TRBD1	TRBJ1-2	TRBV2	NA	TGTGCCAGCATCGTACAGGGGGGCTATGGCTACACCTTC	CASIVQGGYGYTF
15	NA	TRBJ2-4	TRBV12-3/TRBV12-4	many	TGTGCCAGCAGTTTGGACGATGGAGGGGGCCACATTCAGTACTTC	CASSLDDGGGHIQYF
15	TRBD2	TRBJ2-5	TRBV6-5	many	TGTGCCAGCAGTCTAGCGGGAGACCTCGGGCGGACCCAGTACTTC	CASSLAGDLGRTQYF
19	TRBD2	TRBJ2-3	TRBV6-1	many	TGTGCCAGCAGTGACCCCGGGACTAGCGGCCTTGGGATCACAGATACGCAGTATTTT	CASSDPGTSGLGITDTQYF
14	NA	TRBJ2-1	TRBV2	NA	TGTGCCAGCAGTTCCAGGGGAAACTACAATGAGCAGTTCTTC	CASSSRGNYNEQFF
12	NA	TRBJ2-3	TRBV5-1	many	TGCGCCAGCAGCCCTAACACAGATACGCAGTATTTT	CASSPNTDTQYF
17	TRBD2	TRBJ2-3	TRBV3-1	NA	TGTGCCAGCAGCCAGACACTAGCGGGAGCTAGCACAGATACGCAGTATTTT	CASSQTLAGASTDTQYF
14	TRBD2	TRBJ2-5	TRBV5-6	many	TGTGCCAGCAGCCCCGGGACTAGCGGTGCTAGCCAGTACTTC	CASSPGTSGASQYF
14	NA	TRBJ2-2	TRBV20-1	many	TGCAGTGCTAGAAGCAGACAGAACACCGGGGAGCTGTTTTTT	CSARSRQNTGELFF
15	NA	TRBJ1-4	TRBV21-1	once	TGTGCCAGCAGCAAAGCGCAGCGGAGGAATAAAAAACTGTTTTTT	CASSKAQRRNKKLFF
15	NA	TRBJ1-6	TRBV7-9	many	TGTGCCAGCAGCTTACGGGGGGAGGGTGTCTCACCCCTCCACTTT	CASSLRGEGVSPLHF
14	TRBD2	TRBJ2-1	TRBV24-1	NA	TGTGCCACCAGCGGGACTAGCGGGAGCAATGAGCAGTTCTTC	CATSGTSGSNEQFF
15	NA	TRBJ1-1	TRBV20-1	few	TGCAGTGCTAGAGGAGGGGGACACCCGAACACTGAAGCTTTCTTT	CSARGGGHPNTEAFF
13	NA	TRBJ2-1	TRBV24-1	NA	TGTGCCACCAGTGTGGCGGTCTCCAATGAGCAGTTCTTC	CATSVAVSNEQFF
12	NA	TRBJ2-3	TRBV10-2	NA	TGCGCCAGCAGTGAGTTCACAGATACGCAGTATTTT	CASSEFTDTQYF
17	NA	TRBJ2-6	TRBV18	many	TGTGCCAGCTCACCCCCGACAGGTCTGTCTGGGGCCAACGTCCTGACTTTC	CASSPPTGLSGANVLTF
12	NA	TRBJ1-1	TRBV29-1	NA	TGCAGCGTTGAAGGGTTGGGGACTGAAGCTTTCTTT	CSVEGLGTEAFF
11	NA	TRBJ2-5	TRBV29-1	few	TGCAGCGTCGGGGGTACAGAGACCCAGTACTTC	CSVGGTETQYF
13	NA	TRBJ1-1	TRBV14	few	TGTGCCAGCAGCCAAGATCTTATAACTGAAGCTTTCTTT	CASSQDLITEAFF
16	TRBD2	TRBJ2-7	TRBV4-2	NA	TGTGCCAGCAGCCAAGTTTCGCGACTAGCGTCCTACGAGCAGTACTTC	CASSQVSRLASYEQYF
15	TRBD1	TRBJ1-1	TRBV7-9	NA	TGTGCCAGCAGCTTTGGACAGGTGGGAGGAGCTGAAGCTTTCTTT	CASSFGQVGGAEAFF
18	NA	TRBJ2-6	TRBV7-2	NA	TGTGCCAGCAGCTTAACTCTAGCCCATTACTCTGGGGCCAACGTCCTGACTTTC	CASSLTLAHYSGANVLTF
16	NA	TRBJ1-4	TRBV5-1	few	TGCGCCAGCAGCTTGAGGTCGTCAGGGCCTAATGAAAAACTGTTTTTT	CASSLRSSGPNEKLFF
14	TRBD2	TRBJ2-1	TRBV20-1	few	TGCAGTGCTAGCCTAGCGGGGGGGTACAATGAGCAGTTCTTC	CSASLAGGYNEQFF
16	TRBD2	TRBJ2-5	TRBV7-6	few	TGTGCCAGCAGCCCCCGGACTAGCGGTTTACAAGAGACCCAGTACTTC	CASSPRTSGLQETQYF
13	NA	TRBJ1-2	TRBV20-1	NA	TGCAGTGCTAGTCCCGGAGGGGACTATGGCTACACCTTC	CSASPGGDYGYTF
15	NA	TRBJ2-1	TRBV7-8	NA	TGTGCCAGCAGCAAAGGGGTCCGTACCTTCGATGAGCAGTTCTTC	CASSKGVRTFDEQFF
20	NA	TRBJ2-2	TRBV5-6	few	TGTGCCAGCAGCTCAATGCGAGTCGCTCACAACCCTCTGGGTGGCAGGGAGCTGTTTTTT	CASSSMRVAHNPLGGRELFF
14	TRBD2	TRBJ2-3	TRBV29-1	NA	TGCAGCGTCGATGGGGGGGAAATCACAGATACGCAGTATTTT	CSVDGGEITDTQYF
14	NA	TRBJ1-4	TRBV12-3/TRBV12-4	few	TGTGCCAGCACGACGGGGAGTCCGAATGAAAAACTGTTTTTT	CASTTGSPNEKLFF
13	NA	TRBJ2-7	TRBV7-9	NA	TGTGCCAGCAGCTTAGCGGGATATGACGAGCAGTACTTC	CASSLAGYDEQYF
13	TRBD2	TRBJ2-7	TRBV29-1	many	TGCAGCGTTCCGACTAGCTCCATAGGCGAGCAGTACTTC	CSVPTSSIGEQYF
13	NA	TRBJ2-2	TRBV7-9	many	TGTGCCAGCACCCCCCCCCCCACCGGGGAGCTGTTTTTT	CASTPPPTGELFF
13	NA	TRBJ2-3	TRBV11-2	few	TGTGCCAGCAGCGGGTATCTGTCAGATACGCAGTATTTT	CASSGYLSDTQYF
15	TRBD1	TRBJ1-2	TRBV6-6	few	TGTGCCAGCAGCCTGGGACAGGGCGGGGGCTATGGCTACACCTTC	CASSLGQGGGYGYTF
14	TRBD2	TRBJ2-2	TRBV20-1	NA	TGCAGTGCTGCAGCGGGAGGGAGCACCGGGGAGCTGTTTTTT	CSAAAGGSTGELFF
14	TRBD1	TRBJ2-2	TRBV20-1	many	TGCAGTGCAGCCACAGGGGTGGTCACCGGGGAGCTGTTTTTT	CSAATGVVTGELFF
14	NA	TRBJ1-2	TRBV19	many	TGTGCCAGTAGTTCTCCAGGGATCCACTATGGCTACACCTTC	CASSSPGIHYGYTF
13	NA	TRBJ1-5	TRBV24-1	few	TGTGCCACCAGTGTCTTGGGTAATCAGCCCCAGCATTTT	CATSVLGNQPQHF
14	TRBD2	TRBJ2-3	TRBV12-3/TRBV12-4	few	TGTGCCAGCAGTCTTGGACTAGATTTGGATACGCAGTATTTT	CASSLGLDLDTQYF
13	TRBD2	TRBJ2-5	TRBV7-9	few	TGTGCCAGCCGAACGGGACTAGCGGAGACCCAGTACTTC	CASRTGLAETQYF